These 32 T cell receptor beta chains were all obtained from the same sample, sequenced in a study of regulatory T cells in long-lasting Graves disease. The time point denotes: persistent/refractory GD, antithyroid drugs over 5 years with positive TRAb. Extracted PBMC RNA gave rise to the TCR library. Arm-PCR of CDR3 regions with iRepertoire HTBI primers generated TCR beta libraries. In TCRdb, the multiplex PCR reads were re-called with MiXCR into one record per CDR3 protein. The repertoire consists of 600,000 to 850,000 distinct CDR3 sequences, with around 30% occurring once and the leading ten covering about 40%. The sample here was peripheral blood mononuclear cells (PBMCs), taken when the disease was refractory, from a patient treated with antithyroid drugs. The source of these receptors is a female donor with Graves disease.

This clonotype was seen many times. The CDR3 loop reads CASSLALAGGWQETQYF. CDR3 bases: TGTGCCAGCAGTTTAGCGCTAGCGGGAGGATGGCAAGAGACCCAGTACTTC. The chain couples TRBV12-3 or TRBV12-4 to TRBJ2-5, with TRBD2 matching 11 bases. V shed 0 bases and J 2 bases; nucleotides not matched to a gene: 5. CDR3 length: 17 residues.

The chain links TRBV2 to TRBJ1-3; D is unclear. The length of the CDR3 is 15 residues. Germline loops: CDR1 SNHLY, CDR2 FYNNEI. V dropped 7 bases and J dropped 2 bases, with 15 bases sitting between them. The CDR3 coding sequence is TGTGCCAGCAAGCTCCCCCCCCTTACTGGAAACACCATATATTTT. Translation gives CASKLPPLTGNTIYF.

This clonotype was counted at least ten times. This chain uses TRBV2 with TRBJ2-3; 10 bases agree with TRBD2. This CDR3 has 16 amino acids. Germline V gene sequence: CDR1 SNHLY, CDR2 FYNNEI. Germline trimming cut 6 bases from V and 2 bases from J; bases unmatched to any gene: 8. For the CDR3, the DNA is TGTGCCAGCAGGCCCACTAGCGGGATTATCACAGATACGCAGTATTTT. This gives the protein CASRPTSGIITDTQYF.

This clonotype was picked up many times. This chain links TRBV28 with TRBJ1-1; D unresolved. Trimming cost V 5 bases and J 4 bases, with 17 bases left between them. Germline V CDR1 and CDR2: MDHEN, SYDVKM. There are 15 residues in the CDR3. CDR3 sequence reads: CASSTQSLGATEAFF. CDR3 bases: TGTGCCAGCAGTACGCAGTCCCTTGGAGCCACTGAAGCTTTCTTT.

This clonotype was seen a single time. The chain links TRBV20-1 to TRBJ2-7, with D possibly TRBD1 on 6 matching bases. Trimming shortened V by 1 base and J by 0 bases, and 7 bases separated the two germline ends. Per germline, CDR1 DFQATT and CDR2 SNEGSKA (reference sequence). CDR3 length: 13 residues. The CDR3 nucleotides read TGCAGTGCTAGAGCGGGACACTCCTACGAGCAGTACTTC. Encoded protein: CSARAGHSYEQYF.

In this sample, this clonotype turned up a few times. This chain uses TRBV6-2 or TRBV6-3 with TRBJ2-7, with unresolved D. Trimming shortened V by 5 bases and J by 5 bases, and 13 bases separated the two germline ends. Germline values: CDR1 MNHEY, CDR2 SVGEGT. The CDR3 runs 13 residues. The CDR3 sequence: CASSAIDTDEQYF. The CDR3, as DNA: TGTGCCAGCAGTGCCATCGACACTGACGAGCAGTACTTC.

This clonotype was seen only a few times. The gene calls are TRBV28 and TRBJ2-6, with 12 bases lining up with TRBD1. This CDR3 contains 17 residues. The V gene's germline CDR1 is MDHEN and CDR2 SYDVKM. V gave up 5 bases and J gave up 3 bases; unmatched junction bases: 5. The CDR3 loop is CASSPRDRGLGANVLTF. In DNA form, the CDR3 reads TGTGCCAGCAGTCCCAGGGACAGGGGGCTTGGGGCCAACGTCCTGACTTTC.

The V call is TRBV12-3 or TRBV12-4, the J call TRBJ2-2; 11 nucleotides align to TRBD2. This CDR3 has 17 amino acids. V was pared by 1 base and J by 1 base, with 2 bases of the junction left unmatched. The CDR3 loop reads CASSLGLAGWNTGELFF. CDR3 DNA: TGTGCCAGCAGTTTAGGACTAGCGGGATGGAACACCGGGGAGCTGTTTTTT.

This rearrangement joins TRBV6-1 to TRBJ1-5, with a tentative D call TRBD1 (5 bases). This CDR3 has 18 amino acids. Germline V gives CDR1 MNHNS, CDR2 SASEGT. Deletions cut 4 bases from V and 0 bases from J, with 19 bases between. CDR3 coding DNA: TGTGCCAGCAGTGTAAGAGGGAGGGGTCAGTTTAGCAATCAGCCCCAGCATTTT. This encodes CASSVRGRGQFSNQPQHF.

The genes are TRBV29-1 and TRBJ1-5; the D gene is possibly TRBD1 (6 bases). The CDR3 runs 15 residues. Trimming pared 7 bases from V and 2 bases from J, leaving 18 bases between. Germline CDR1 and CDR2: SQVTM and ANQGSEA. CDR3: CSGTGIGKGNQPQHF. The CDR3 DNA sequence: TGCAGCGGCACAGGGATCGGTAAGGGCAATCAGCCCCAGCATTTT.

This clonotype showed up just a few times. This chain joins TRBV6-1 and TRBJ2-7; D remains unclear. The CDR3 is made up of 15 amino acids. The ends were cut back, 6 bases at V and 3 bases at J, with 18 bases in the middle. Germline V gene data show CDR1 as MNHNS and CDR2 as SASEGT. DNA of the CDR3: TGTGCCAGCAGGGGAATCTCCAGGAGATACTACGAGCAGTACTTC. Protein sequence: CASRGISRRYYEQYF.

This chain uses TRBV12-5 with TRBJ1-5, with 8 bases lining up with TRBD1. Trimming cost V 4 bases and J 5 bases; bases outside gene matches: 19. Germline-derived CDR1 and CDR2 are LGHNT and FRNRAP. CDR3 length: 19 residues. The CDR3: CASGWVLDREPRLDQPQHF. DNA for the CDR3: TGTGCTAGTGGTTGGGTACTGGACAGGGAACCCCGCCTGGATCAGCCCCAGCATTTT.

CDR3 protein: CSARGLAGGIETQYF. CDR3 nucleotide sequence: TGCAGTGCTAGAGGCCTAGCGGGGGGGATTGAGACCCAGTACTTC. This sequence joins TRBV20-1 and TRBJ2-5; 12 bases map to TRBD2. This CDR3 is built from 15 residues. The ends lost 1 base at V and 5 bases at J; junction bases unmatched: 5. From germline, CDR1 is DFQATT and CDR2 SNEGSKA (reference sequence).

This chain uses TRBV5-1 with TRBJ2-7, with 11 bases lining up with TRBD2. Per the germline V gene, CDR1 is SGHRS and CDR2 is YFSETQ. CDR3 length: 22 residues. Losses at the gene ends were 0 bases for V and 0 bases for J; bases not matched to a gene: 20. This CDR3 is CASSLGRGGGLAGGPSSYEQYF. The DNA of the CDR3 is TGCGCCAGCAGCTTGGGACGAGGTGGCGGGCTAGCGGGAGGTCCGAGCTCCTACGAGCAGTACTTC.

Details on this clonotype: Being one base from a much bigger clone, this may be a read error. CDR3 nucleotide sequence: TGTGCCAGCAGTTTTGTCGGGGGTCCCTATTCACCCCTCCACTTT. It encodes CASSFVGGPYSPLHF. This rearrangement joins TRBV12-3 or TRBV12-4 to TRBJ1-6; D is possibly TRBD1 (5 bases). The CDR3 spans 15 residues. V dropped 3 bases and J dropped 8 bases, with 14 bases sitting between them.

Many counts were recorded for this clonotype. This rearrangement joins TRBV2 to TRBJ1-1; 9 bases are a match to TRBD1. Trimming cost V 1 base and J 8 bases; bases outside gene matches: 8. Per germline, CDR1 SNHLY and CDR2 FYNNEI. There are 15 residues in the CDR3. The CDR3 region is CASSEVTTGGREAFF. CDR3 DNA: TGTGCCAGCAGTGAAGTCACGACAGGGGGACGCGAAGCTTTCTTT.

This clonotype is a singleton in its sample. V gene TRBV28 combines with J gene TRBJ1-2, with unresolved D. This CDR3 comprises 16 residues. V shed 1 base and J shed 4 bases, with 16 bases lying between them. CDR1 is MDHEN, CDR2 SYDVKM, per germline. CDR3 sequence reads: CASSLYLVNGRYGYTF. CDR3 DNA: TGTGCCAGCAGTTTATACCTCGTGAACGGCCGCTATGGCTACACCTTC.

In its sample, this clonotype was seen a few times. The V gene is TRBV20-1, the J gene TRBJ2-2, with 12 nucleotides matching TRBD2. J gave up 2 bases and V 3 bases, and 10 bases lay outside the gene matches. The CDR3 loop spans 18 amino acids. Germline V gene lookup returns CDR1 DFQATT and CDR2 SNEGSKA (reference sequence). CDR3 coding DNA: TGCAGTGCTAGTTCCCCTCGACTAGCGGGAGACAACACCGGGGAGCTGTTTTTT. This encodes CSASSPRLAGDNTGELFF.

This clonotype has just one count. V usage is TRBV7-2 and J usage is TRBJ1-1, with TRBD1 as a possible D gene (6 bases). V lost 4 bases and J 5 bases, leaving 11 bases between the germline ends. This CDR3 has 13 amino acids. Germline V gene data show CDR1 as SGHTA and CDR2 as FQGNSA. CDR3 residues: CASSSIRGTEAFF. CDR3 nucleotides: TGTGCCAGCAGCTCGATTAGGGGGACTGAAGCTTTCTTT.

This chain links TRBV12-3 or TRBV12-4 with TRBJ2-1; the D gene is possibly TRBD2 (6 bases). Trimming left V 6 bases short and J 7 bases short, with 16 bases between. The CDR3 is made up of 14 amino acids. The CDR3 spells CASSPDYRRNEQFF. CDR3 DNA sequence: TGTGCCAGCAGCCCGGACTACCGCCGAAATGAGCAGTTCTTC.

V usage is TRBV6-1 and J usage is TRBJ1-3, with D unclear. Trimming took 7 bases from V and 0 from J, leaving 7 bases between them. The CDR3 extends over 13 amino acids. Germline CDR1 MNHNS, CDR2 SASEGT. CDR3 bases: TGTGCCAGCACTCGGAACTCTGGAAACACCATATATTTT. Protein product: CASTRNSGNTIYF.

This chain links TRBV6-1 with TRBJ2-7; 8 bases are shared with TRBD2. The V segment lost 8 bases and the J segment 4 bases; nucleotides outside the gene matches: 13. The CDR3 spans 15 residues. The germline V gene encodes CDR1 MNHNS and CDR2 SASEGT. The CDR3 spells CASGRGGAGAYEQYF. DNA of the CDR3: TGTGCCAGCGGCCGGGGCGGAGCGGGAGCGTACGAGCAGTACTTC.

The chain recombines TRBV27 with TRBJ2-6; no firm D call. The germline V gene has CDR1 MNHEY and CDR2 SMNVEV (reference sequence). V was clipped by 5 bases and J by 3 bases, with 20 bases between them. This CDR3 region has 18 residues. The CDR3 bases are TGTGCCAGCAGTCCACTTAGTAGGGCGAGAGTTGGGGCCAACGTCCTGACTTTC. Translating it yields CASSPLSRARVGANVLTF.

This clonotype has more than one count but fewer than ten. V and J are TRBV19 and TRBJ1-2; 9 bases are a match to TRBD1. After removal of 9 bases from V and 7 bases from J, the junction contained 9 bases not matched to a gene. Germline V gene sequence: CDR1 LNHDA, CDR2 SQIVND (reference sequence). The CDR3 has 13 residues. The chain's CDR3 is CASGTGSGRGYTF. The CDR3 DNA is TGTGCCAGCGGGACAGGGAGTGGTCGTGGCTACACCTTC.

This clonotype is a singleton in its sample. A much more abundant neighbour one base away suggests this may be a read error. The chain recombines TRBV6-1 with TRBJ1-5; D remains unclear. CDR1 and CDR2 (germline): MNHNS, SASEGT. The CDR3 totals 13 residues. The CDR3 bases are TGTGCCAGCAGTGAAGTTGCTAATCAGCCCCGGCATTTT. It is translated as CASSEVANQPRHF.

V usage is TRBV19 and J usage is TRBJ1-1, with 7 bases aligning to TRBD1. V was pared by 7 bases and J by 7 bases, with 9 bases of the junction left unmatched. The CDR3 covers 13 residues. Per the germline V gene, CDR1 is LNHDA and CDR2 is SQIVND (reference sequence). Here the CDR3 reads CASTRDRVDEAFF. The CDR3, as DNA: TGTGCCAGTACCCGAGACAGGGTGGATGAAGCTTTCTTT. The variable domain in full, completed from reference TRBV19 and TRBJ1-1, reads DGGITQSPKYLFRKEGQNVTLSCEQNLNHDAMYWYRQDPGQGLRLIYYSQIVNDFQKGDIAEGYSVSREKKESFPLTVTSAQKNPTAFYLCASTRDRVDEAFFGQGTRLTVV.

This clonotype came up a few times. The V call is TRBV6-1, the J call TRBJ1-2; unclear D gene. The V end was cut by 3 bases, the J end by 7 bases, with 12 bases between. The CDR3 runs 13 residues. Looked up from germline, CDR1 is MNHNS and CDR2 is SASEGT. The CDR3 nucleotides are TGTGCCAGCAGTGATCATGCGGGGTTTGGCTACACCTTC. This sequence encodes CASSDHAGFGYTF.

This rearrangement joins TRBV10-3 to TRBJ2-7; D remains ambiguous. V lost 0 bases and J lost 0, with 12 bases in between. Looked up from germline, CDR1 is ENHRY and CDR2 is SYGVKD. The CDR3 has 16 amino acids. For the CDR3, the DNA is TGTGCCATCAGTGAGTCCCGACGGACGCGCTCCTACGAGCAGTACTTC. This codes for CAISESRRTRSYEQYF.

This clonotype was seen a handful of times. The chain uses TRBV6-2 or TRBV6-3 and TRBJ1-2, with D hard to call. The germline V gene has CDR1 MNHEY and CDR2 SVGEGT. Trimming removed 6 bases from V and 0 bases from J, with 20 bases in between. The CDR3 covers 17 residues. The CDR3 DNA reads TGTGCCAGCAGACGAGTCGGGAAACCCGGATCTAACTATGGCTACACCTTC. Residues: CASRRVGKPGSNYGYTF.

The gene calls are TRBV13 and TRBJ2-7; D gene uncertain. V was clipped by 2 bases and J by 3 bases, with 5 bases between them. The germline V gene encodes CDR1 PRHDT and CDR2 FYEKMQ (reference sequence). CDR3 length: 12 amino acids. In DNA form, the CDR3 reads TGTGCCAGCAGCTTAAATGGCTACGAGCAGTACTTC. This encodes CASSLNGYEQYF.

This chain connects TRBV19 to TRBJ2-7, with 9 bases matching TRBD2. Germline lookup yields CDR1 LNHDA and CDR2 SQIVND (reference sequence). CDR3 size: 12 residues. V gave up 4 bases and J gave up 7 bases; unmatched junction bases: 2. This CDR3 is CASSTSGIEQYF. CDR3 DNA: TGTGCCAGTAGTACTAGCGGGATTGAGCAGTACTTC.

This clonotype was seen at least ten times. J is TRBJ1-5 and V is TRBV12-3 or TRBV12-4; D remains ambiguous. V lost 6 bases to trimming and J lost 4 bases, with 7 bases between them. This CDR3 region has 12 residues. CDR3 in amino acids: CASRVDNQPQHF. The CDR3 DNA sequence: TGTGCCAGCAGGGTTGATAATCAGCCCCAGCATTTT.